This TCR beta chain originates from a study of control samples from healthy donors and cancer patients (dated by TCRdb to 2018 to 2021). The library was generated by the immunoSEQ multiplex PCR assay. This immuneACCESS table, as held by TCRdb, lists in-frame sequences with V and J called but not all clones. Of the missing ones, under half trace to an unresolved V gene in checked studies; the others have no known cause. The sample records 150,000 or so clones, approximately 94% of which are singletons. The top ten hold approximately 6% of the sample. On this clone itself: Its antigen remains unidentified. Base qualities are not provided; no much larger clone lies one nucleotide away.

CDR1 SGHRS and CDR2 YFSETQ are derived from the germline V gene. The CDR3 contains 17 residues, cysteine and phenylalanine counted. Of the read, only the CDR3 DNA is kept; its 51 bases are in frame from base 1. Compared with germline, V lacks 5 bases and J lacks 8 bases; bases without a gene match: 12. The sequenced sample consisted of blood. The receptor was derived from a man in his forties in good health. The sequence links TRBV5-1 to TRBJ2-1, with 14 middle bases fitting TRBD2. Read as DNA, the sequence is TGCGCCAGCAGTTTTTCTCCCGGGACTAGCGGGGGCTATGAGCAGTTCTTC. This gives the protein CASSFSPGTSGGYEQFF.